These 24 T cell receptor beta chains originate from one sample sequenced in a study of post-analysis software for immune sequencing data. Presence of unique molecular identifiers characterized the TCR beta cDNA libraries. TCRdb analysed the PCR reads with MiXCR anew, one entry per CDR3 protein. The sample shows around 440,000 distinct CDR3 sequences, 40% to 55% of them seen only once. Their specific antigens are unknown. Broader study findings: Higher frequency in patients than in controls was seen for five TRBV segments, with TRBV5-6, TRBV5-1 and TRBV20-1 among them.

Material: blood. The receptors stem from a girl under 18 with multiple sclerosis.

The rearrangement joins TRBV19 to TRBJ2-5; D not certain. The CDR3 sequence is 16 residues long. Germline V gives CDR1 LNHDA, CDR2 SQIVND (reference sequence). The germline V and J ends were trimmed by 2 bases and 4 bases, with 17 bases remaining between them. The CDR3 region is CASSITGPLLGETQYF. The CDR3 DNA reads TGTGCCAGTAGTATAACGGGTCCTTTGCTCGGAGAGACCCAGTACTTC.

The chain is built from TRBV5-6 and TRBJ2-1; no clear D gene. CDR1 and CDR2 from the germline V gene are SGHDT and YYEEEE. This CDR3 is built from 16 residues. Between the trimmed V and J ends, which lost 6 bases and 4 bases, there was a span of 20 bases. CDR3 bases: TGTGCCAGCACCCTTGGGGTGGTTCAGCTTTACAATGAGCAGTTCTTC. This codes for CASTLGVVQLYNEQFF.

V and J are TRBV20-1 and TRBJ2-7; tentatively, D is TRBD1 (6 bases). With 6 bases removed from V and 3 bases from J, the gap between germline ends came to 12 bases. This CDR3 region has 12 residues. The germline CDR1 and CDR2 sequences are DFQATT and SNEGSKA (reference sequence). CDR3 sequence (DNA): TGCAGTGCCCCGCGAGGGGGCTACGAGCAGTACTTC. Translating it yields CSAPRGGYEQYF.

As regards this clonotype: The junction differs from germline at one of its ends, possibly a read error. The chain uses TRBV7-2 and TRBJ2-2, with D possibly being TRBD2 (5 bases). The CDR3 covers 13 residues. The germline V gene has CDR1 SGHTA and CDR2 FQGNSA. The CDR3 here is CASSPKNTGERFF. The CDR3 DNA is TGTGCCAGCAGCCCCAAAAACACCGGGGAGCGGTTTTTT. Full variable domain (remainder filled in from reference TRBV7-2 and TRBJ2-2): GAGVSQSPSNKVTEKGKDVELRCDPISGHTALYWYRQSLGQGLEFLIYFQGNSAPDKSGLPSDRFSAERTGGSVSTLTIQRTQQEDSAVYLCASSPKNTGERFFGEGSRLTVL.

This clonotype was counted between two and nine times. The J gene is TRBJ2-5, the V gene TRBV20-1; possibly TRBD1 or TRBD2 for D (5 bases each). Germline assignment: CDR1 DFQATT and CDR2 SNEGSKA (reference sequence). V was pared by 5 bases and J by 5 bases, with 15 bases between. The CDR3 consists of 13 residues. CDR3: CSAWDRLSETQYF. CDR3 in DNA: TGCAGTGCTTGGGACCGCTTAAGTGAGACCCAGTACTTC.

The count of this clonotype is one. Since the CDR3 does not end with the conserved phenylalanine or tryptophan, this likely comes from a read error. This chain connects TRBV20-1 to TRBJ2-4; D is uncertain. The CDR3 is 15 residues long. The ends were cut back, 1 base at V and 0 bases at J, with 10 bases in the middle. Germline CDR1 is DFQATT and CDR2 is SNEGSKA (reference sequence). The CDR3 protein is CSARVWEIAKNIQYC. CDR3 DNA: TGCAGTGCTAGAGTTTGGGAAATAGCCAAAAACATTCAGTACTGC.

As concerns this clonotype: At one boundary the junction diverges from the germline segment, which might be a read error. The chain recombines TRBV7-3 with TRBJ2-6; perhaps D is TRBD1 or TRBD2 (5 bases each). In germline, CDR1 is SGHTA, CDR2 FQGTGA. This CDR3 comprises 15 residues. The CDR3 loop is CASSPGYSGANVRTF. Here the CDR3 DNA reads TGTGCCAGCAGCCCGGGGTACTCTGGGGCCAACGTCCGGACTTTC. Full variable domain (remainder filled in from reference TRBV7-3 and TRBJ2-6): GAGVSQTPSNKVTEKGKYVELRCDPISGHTALYWYRQSLGQGPEFLIYFQGTGAADDSGLPNDRFFAVRPEGSVSTLKIQRTERGDSAVYLCASSPGYSGANVRTFGAGSRLTVL.

In its sample, this clonotype was seen a few times. The gene calls are TRBV28 and TRBJ1-6, with no clear D. The CDR3 has 18 amino acids. Trimming took 8 bases from V and 0 from J, leaving 20 bases between them. Germline loops: CDR1 MDHEN, CDR2 SYDVKM. In DNA form, the CDR3 reads TGTGCCAGCCACCGTTCCAGGTCCCTTTTCTCCTATAATTCACCCCTCCACTTT. Its protein is CASHRSRSLFSYNSPLHF.

This clonotype was seen just once. The chain is built from TRBV7-9 and TRBJ2-1; D is unclear. The length of the CDR3 is 13 residues. Trimming left V 2 bases short and J 5 bases short, with 7 bases between. The germline V gene encodes CDR1 SEHNR and CDR2 FQNEAQ (reference sequence). CDR3: CASSLSADNEQFF. CDR3 in DNA: TGTGCCAGCAGCTTAAGCGCGGACAATGAGCAGTTCTTC.

This chain links TRBV5-1 with TRBJ2-5, with D unclear. The germline V gene encodes CDR1 SGHRS and CDR2 YFSETQ. Trimming shortened V by 2 bases and J by 5 bases, and 13 bases separated the two germline ends. CDR3 size: 14 residues. CDR3 residues: CASSFNPPGETQYF. The CDR3, as DNA: TGCGCCAGCAGCTTTAACCCTCCCGGGGAGACCCAGTACTTC.

The chain recombines TRBV29-1 with TRBJ2-1; TRBD2 matches 9 bases. J lost 4 bases, V lost 2 bases, and 18 bases had no gene match. The CDR3 extends over 19 amino acids. Germline V gene lookup returns CDR1 SQVTM and CDR2 ANQGSEA. As DNA, the CDR3 is TGCAGCGTTGAATTTACCGGTTTTGAACCGGGACTAGCTTACAATGAGCAGTTCTTC. It specifies CSVEFTGFEPGLAYNEQFF.

This clonotype was counted a few times. The chain employs TRBV27 and TRBJ2-7, with 7 bases identical to TRBD2. V lost 5 bases to trimming and J lost 1 base; unmatched junction nucleotides: 8. CDR1 and CDR2 (germline): MNHEY, SMNVEV (reference sequence). This CDR3 contains 15 residues. CDR3 in amino acids: CASSSPSGGSYEQYF. The DNA for the CDR3 is TGTGCCAGCAGTAGCCCCTCCGGGGGGTCCTACGAGCAGTACTTC.

This clonotype was detected a few times. This rearrangement joins TRBV10-3 to TRBJ1-2; D remains unclear. V was pared by 7 bases and J by 8 bases, with 20 bases between. This CDR3 comprises 14 residues. The germline V gene has CDR1 ENHRY and CDR2 SYGVKD. The CDR3 loop reads CAITRGSTPEGYTF. The CDR3 coding sequence is TGTGCCATCACCCGAGGCAGCACACCCGAGGGCTACACCTTC.

The gene calls are TRBV5-1 and TRBJ2-4; weak D call: TRBD1 (5 bases). The V gene's germline CDR1 is SGHRS and CDR2 YFSETQ. V was trimmed by 3 bases and J by 8 bases, leaving 18 bases between them. The CDR3 is made up of 15 amino acids. The CDR3 DNA reads as TGCGCCAGCAGCTCAGCCATCCAGGGTTTGTACATTCAGTACTTC. Its protein is CASSSAIQGLYIQYF.

There are a few counts of this clonotype. This chain uses TRBV10-3 with TRBJ2-7; TRBD1 matches at 7 bases. Germline V gene lookup returns CDR1 ENHRY and CDR2 SYGVKD. This CDR3 region has 13 residues. Germline trimming cut 7 bases from V and 3 bases from J; bases unmatched to any gene: 6. Here the CDR3 reads CAIMGTALYEQYF. CDR3 nucleotide sequence: TGTGCCATCATGGGGACAGCCCTCTACGAGCAGTACTTC.

The chain links TRBV20-1 to TRBJ2-3; 10 positions agree with TRBD2. The CDR3 extends over 15 amino acids. V lost 5 bases and J lost 4; bases outside the gene matches: 9. Germline CDR1 DFQATT, CDR2 SNEGSKA (reference sequence). The CDR3 bases are TGCAGTGCTCGGACGACTAGCGGGTACGCAGATACGCAGTATTTT. Its translation: CSARTTSGYADTQYF.

The rearrangement joins TRBV28 to TRBJ2-3, with D perhaps TRBD1 (7 bases). Deletions cut 4 bases from V and 5 bases from J, with 16 bases between. Germline V gives CDR1 MDHEN, CDR2 SYDVKM. The CDR3 sequence is 15 residues long. CDR3 sequence reads: CASSSAEGAGDTQYF. The CDR3 nucleotides read TGTGCCAGCAGTTCGGCGGAGGGGGCGGGAGATACGCAGTATTTT.

The chain uses TRBV20-1 and TRBJ2-7; 13 nucleotides line up with TRBD2. CDR1 is DFQATT, CDR2 SNEGSKA, per germline (reference sequence). V trimming: 2 bases; J trimming: 7 bases; junction bases outside the gene matches: 8. The CDR3 covers 15 residues. In DNA form, the CDR3 reads TGCAGTGCTAGACCTGGACTAGCGGGAGTCCGGGAGCAGTACTTC. Its translation: CSARPGLAGVREQYF.

This chain uses TRBV7-9 with TRBJ2-7, with 10 nucleotides matching TRBD2. V dropped 1 base and J dropped 3; count of bases not matched to a gene: 15. The germline gives CDR1 SEHNR, CDR2 FQNEAQ (reference sequence). The CDR3 loop spans 19 amino acids. CDR3 sequence (DNA): TGTGCCAGCAGCTTAGTTGGCACGATTCGGACTAGCGGTTTCTACGAGCAGTACTTC. Translated: CASSLVGTIRTSGFYEQYF. The full variable domain, rest sourced from reference TRBV7-9 and TRBJ2-7, is DTGVSQNPRHKITKRGQNVTFRCDPISEHNRLYWYRQTLGQGPEFLTYFQNEAQLEKSRLLSDRFSAERPKGSFSTLEIQRTEQGDSAMYLCASSLVGTIRTSGFYEQYFGPGTRLTVT.

This chain joins TRBV5-1 and TRBJ2-7, with 9 bases fitting TRBD1. The CDR3 sequence is 13 residues long. The germline V gene has CDR1 SGHRS and CDR2 YFSETQ. Trimming removed 3 bases from V and 6 bases from J; junction bases left unmatched: 4. The CDR3 is CASSSKDRGEQYF. The CDR3 nucleotides read TGCGCCAGCAGCTCGAAGGACAGGGGCGAGCAGTACTTC. Full variable domain (missing parts from reference TRBV5-1 and TRBJ2-7): KAGVTQTPRYLIKTRGQQVTLSCSPISGHRSVSWYQQTPGQGLQFLFEYFSETQRNKGNFPGRFSGRQFSNSRSEMNVSTLELGDSALYLCASSSKDRGEQYFGPGTRLTVT.

The chain uses TRBV18 and TRBJ2-4, with D possibly matching TRBD1 (5 bases). Matching the DNA end better, TRBJ2-7 makes the J call doubtful. The CDR3 is 13 residues long. Germline V gene sequence: CDR1 KGHSH, CDR2 LQKENI. The CDR3 region is CASSPAQAYEQYF. The DNA for the CDR3 is TGTGCCAGCTCACCGGCACAGGCCTACGAGCAGTACTTC.

This rearrangement joins TRBV10-3 to TRBJ1-2; TRBD1 matches at 8 bases. Germline V CDR1 and CDR2: ENHRY, SYGVKD. With 0 bases clipped from V and 5 bases from J, the junction kept 11 bases outside the gene matches. The CDR3 runs to 17 residues. The CDR3 DNA reads TGTGCCATCAGTGAGTCATCTGGACAGGGAAACGAGTATGGCTACACCTTC. Translated, it gives CAISESSGQGNEYGYTF.

The chain employs TRBV29-1 and TRBJ2-1; tentative D call: TRBD2 (5 bases). In germline, CDR1 is SQVTM, CDR2 ANQGSEA. Between the trimmed V and J ends, which lost 4 bases and 1 base, there was a span of 17 bases. CDR3 length equals 16 residues. CDR3 bases: TGCAGCGTTGCCCTTGACTCCCCGGGGTCCTACAATGAGCAGTTCTTC. It specifies CSVALDSPGSYNEQFF.

The V gene is TRBV4-1, the J gene TRBJ2-5; 9 bases align to TRBD1. V shed 2 bases, J shed 4 bases, and the junction held 8 bases outside the gene matches. The CDR3 length is 16 residues. The germline gives CDR1 MGHRA, CDR2 YSYEKL. The CDR3 here is CASSQPTADRGETQYF. The DNA for the CDR3 is TGCGCCAGCAGCCAACCAACAGCGGACAGGGGAGAGACCCAGTACTTC.